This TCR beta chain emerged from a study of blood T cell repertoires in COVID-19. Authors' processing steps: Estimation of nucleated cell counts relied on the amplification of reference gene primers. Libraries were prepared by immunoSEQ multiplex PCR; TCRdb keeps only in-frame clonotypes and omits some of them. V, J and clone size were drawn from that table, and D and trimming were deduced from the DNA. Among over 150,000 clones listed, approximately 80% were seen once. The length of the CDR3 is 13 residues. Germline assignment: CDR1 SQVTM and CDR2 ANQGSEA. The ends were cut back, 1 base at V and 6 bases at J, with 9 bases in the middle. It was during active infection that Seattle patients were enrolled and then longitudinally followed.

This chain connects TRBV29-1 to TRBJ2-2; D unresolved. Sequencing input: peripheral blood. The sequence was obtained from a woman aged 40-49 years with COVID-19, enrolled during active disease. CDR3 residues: CSVEVAQAGELFF. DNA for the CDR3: TGCAGCGTTGAAGTGGCCCAGGCCGGGGAGCTGTTTTTT.